The next 19 T cell receptor beta chains were all read from a single sample in a study of PD-1 blockade in classical Hodgkin lymphoma. Generated by immunoSEQ multiplex PCR, the TCRdb table keeps only in-frame clones and is missing some. The sample has about 31,000 clones, 65% to 85% seen once. Time point defined: cycle 4 day 1 (C4D1), after less than 7 weeks of nivolumab. No patient escaped relapse after autologous stem cell transplantation, and brentuximab vedotin exposure varied. Sequencing used peripheral blood mononuclear cells (PBMCs), obtained before the fourth cycle of nivolumab. These receptors were obtained from a human donor with classical Hodgkin lymphoma.

J is TRBJ2-1 and V is TRBV2, with TRBD1 matching 10 bases. This CDR3 region has 15 residues. CDR1 and CDR2 from the germline V gene are SNHLY and FYNNEI. V shed 7 bases, J shed 7 bases, and the junction held 10 bases outside the gene matches. CDR3 in amino acids: CASTRDRGRLNEQFF. For the CDR3, the DNA is TGTGCCAGCACACGAGACAGGGGGCGGTTAAATGAGCAGTTCTTC.

Comments on this clone: Distinct nucleotide sequences in the sample also encode this CDR3. This chain uses TRBV29-1 with TRBJ2-1; tentatively, D is TRBD2 (8 bases). V was cut by 7 bases and J by 10 bases, with 17 bases left in between. This CDR3 is 12 amino acids long. Germline V CDR1 and CDR2: SQVTM, ANQGSEA. The CDR3 sequence: CSGGTRGREQFF. DNA of the CDR3: TGCAGCGGGGGGACTAGGGGGCGGGAGCAGTTCTTC.

As regards this clone: A much bigger clone sits one base away, suggesting this may be a read error. The rearrangement joins TRBV5-8 to TRBJ1-2, with 10 positions matching TRBD1. CDR1 and CDR2 (germline): SGHTS, YDEGEE. J gave up 6 bases and V 0 bases, and 11 bases lay outside the gene matches. The CDR3 sequence is 17 residues long. CDR3 amino acids: CASSLGDRGLEDDGYTF. The CDR3 nucleotides are TGTGCCAGCAGCTTGGGAGACAGGGGGCTAGAAGACGATGGCTACACCTTC.

V is TRBV10-3 and J is TRBJ2-3; D not certain. The CDR3 is 15 residues long. With 4 bases removed from V and 3 bases from J, the gap between germline ends came to 14 bases. Germline loops: CDR1 ENHRY, CDR2 SYGVKD. The CDR3 DNA is TGTGCCATCAGTGTGGTGAACCCTGGGACAGATACGCAGTATTTT. It is translated as CAISVVNPGTDTQYF.

The rearrangement links TRBV15 to TRBJ2-7, with D uncertain. CDR1 and CDR2 from the germline V gene are LNHNV and YYDKDF (reference sequence). V was pared by 2 bases and J by 4 bases, with 15 bases between. The CDR3 length is 15 residues. CDR3 in DNA: TGTGCCACCAGCAGACGTCTCGGACGATTATACGAGCAGTACTTC. Amino acid sequence: CATSRRLGRLYEQYF.

The V call is TRBV6-6, the J call TRBJ1-1; tentative D call: TRBD1 (6 bases). Germline loops: CDR1 MNHNY, CDR2 SVGAGI (reference sequence). The V gene lost 6 bases and the J gene lost 7 bases, with 12 bases spanning the gap. The length of the CDR3 is 12 residues. The CDR3 reads CASSDRIYEAFF. DNA of the CDR3: TGTGCCAGCAGCGACAGGATCTATGAAGCTTTCTTT.

This chain links TRBV5-4 with TRBJ2-1; D might be TRBD1 (5 bases). Germline V lookup: CDR1 SGHNT, CDR2 YYREEE (reference sequence). Deletions cut 0 bases from V and 6 bases from J, with 7 bases between. The CDR3 is made up of 13 amino acids. CDR3 in amino acids: CASSLVRGNEQFF. CDR3 in DNA: TGTGCCAGCAGCTTGGTTAGGGGCAATGAGCAGTTCTTC.

V usage is TRBV19 and J usage is TRBJ1-2; no clear D gene. This CDR3 comprises 17 residues. Germline V gives CDR1 LNHDA, CDR2 SQIVND (reference sequence). V lost 7 bases, J lost 5 bases, and 26 bases lay in between. CDR3 nucleotide sequence: TGTGCCAGTACCCCAGTAGGTGGAGCGGACCGCCCATATGGCTACACCTTC. It codes for CASTPVGGADRPYGYTF.

The chain combines TRBV18 with TRBJ1-2, with 10 nucleotides matching TRBD1. The germline gives CDR1 KGHSH, CDR2 LQKENI. The junction had 4 bases not matched to a gene; V was cut back by 2 bases and J by 7 bases. This CDR3 spans 14 amino acids. The CDR3 nucleotides are TGTGCCAGCTCACCAATGGGACAGGGGCTTGGCTACACCTTC. Amino acids: CASSPMGQGLGYTF.

This chain links TRBV7-8 with TRBJ2-3; no clear D gene. Per germline, CDR1 SGHVS and CDR2 FQNEAQ. V was clipped by 2 bases and J by 5 bases, with 8 bases between them. The CDR3 contains 13 residues. This CDR3 reads CASSLFVGDTQYF. The CDR3 DNA sequence: TGTGCCAGCAGCTTATTCGTGGGAGATACGCAGTATTTT.

V and J are TRBV19 and TRBJ1-4; D gene ambiguous. Germline-derived CDR1 and CDR2 are LNHDA and SQIVND (reference sequence). Trimming left V 4 bases short and J 4 bases short, with 4 bases between. CDR3 length equals 12 residues. In DNA form, the CDR3 reads TGTGCCAGTAGTAAGCTTAATGAAAAACTGTTTTTT. This translates into CASSKLNEKLFF.

This sequence joins TRBV28 and TRBJ2-7; unclear D gene. This CDR3 has 12 residues. CDR1 and CDR2 (germline): MDHEN, SYDVKM. The germline V and J ends were trimmed by 5 bases and 3 bases, with 8 bases remaining between them. In nucleotides, the CDR3 is TGTGCCAGCAGTCGAGTGAACTACGAGCAGTACTTC. Its translation is CASSRVNYEQYF.

The V call is TRBV5-5, the J call TRBJ2-7, with D hard to call. Germline V lookup: CDR1 SGHKS, CDR2 YYEKEE (reference sequence). V was clipped by 4 bases and J by 0 bases, with 8 bases between them. CDR3 length: 13 residues. CDR3 DNA: TGTGCCAGCAGCATGTACAGCTCCTACGAGCAGTACGTC. Protein product: CASSMYSSYEQYV.

The chain combines TRBV7-9 with TRBJ2-5; 8 nucleotides align to TRBD2. Germline CDR1 reads SEHNR; CDR2 reads FQNEAQ (reference sequence). V dropped 5 bases and J dropped 4; count of bases not matched to a gene: 12. The CDR3 contains 16 residues. CDR3 sequence: CASSPSPSGSGETQYF. CDR3 nucleotides: TGTGCCAGCAGCCCCTCTCCAAGCGGGAGTGGAGAGACCCAGTACTTC.

This clone has a single count. The V call is TRBV27, the J call TRBJ2-7; possibly TRBD1 or TRBD2 for D (5 bases each). Germline V gene sequence: CDR1 MNHEY, CDR2 SMNVEV (reference sequence). CDR3 length equals 13 residues. Trimming cost V 8 bases and J 4 bases, with 15 bases left between them. CDR3: CASSNRGRYEQYF. The DNA for the CDR3 is TGTGCCAGCTCTAACCGGGGCCGGTACGAGCAGTACTTC.

The J gene is TRBJ1-5, the V gene TRBV18; no reliable D call. Germline CDR1 KGHSH, CDR2 LQKENI. The V and J ends lost 6 bases and 5 bases respectively, with 17 bases between them. This CDR3 comprises 15 residues. CDR3 sequence: CASSRRGQSDQPQHF. The CDR3 DNA reads TGTGCCAGCTCTCGCCGGGGTCAATCGGATCAGCCCCAGCATTTT.

This clone appeared a single time. The J gene is TRBJ1-2, the V gene TRBV28, with a possible D match to TRBD1 (5 bases). This CDR3 has 12 residues. V dropped 8 bases and J dropped 7 bases, with 14 bases sitting between them. CDR1 and CDR2 from the germline V gene are MDHEN and SYDVKM. This chain's CDR3 is CASYEGVAGYTF. CDR3 nucleotide sequence: TGTGCCAGCTATGAAGGGGTGGCTGGCTACACCTTC.

This chain links TRBV7-8 with TRBJ1-6, with D perhaps TRBD1 (5 bases). V lost 5 bases and J lost 9, with 14 bases in between. This CDR3 comprises 14 residues. Germline CDR1 SGHVS, CDR2 FQNEAQ. The CDR3 reads CASSLSPGGSPLHF. The CDR3 DNA follows: TGTGCCAGCAGCCTCTCTCCGGGGGGTTCACCCCTCCACTTT.

V and J are TRBV19 and TRBJ1-5; D is uncertain. V lost 5 bases and J 2 bases, leaving 13 bases between the germline ends. Germline V gene data show CDR1 as LNHDA and CDR2 as SQIVND (reference sequence). The CDR3 contains 15 residues. CDR3 loop: CASSQYIRGNQPQHF. The CDR3 DNA is TGTGCCAGTAGTCAGTACATCCGAGGCAATCAGCCCCAGCATTTT.